This T cell receptor (beta chain) was sequenced during a study of early T cells in non-severe SARS-CoV-2 infection. The V and J ends lost 5 bases and 6 bases respectively, with 6 bases between them. The CDR3 sequence is 11 residues long. Germline V gene sequence: CDR1 SGDLS, CDR2 YYNGEE. This clonotype came up many times. In TCRdb, the 5' RACE reads were re-called with MiXCR into one record per CDR3 protein. The sample holds tens of thousands of distinct CDR3 sequences, about 8.4% seen once. This receptor was identified in an adult who was a healthcare worker with PCR-confirmed SARS-CoV-2 infection or an uninfected control (not recorded which). The sequenced sample was whole blood. The chain couples TRBV9 to TRBJ2-1; D is uncertain. CDR3 in amino acids: CASSGSNEQFF. CDR3 nucleotide sequence: TGTGCCAGCAGTGGCAGCAATGAGCAGTTCTTC.